The text below deals with one TCR beta chain. Sequenced by immunoSEQ multiplex PCR; TCRdb stores in-frame clones only, minus some. Of under 300,000 clones in the sample, 86% are singletons; the top ten hold 5.5% to 8%. This entry comes from a study of blood T cell repertoires in COVID-19. This CDR3 has 16 residues. CDR1 is MDHEN and CDR2 is SYDVKM in the germline V gene. V was trimmed by 6 bases and J by 3 bases, leaving 20 bases between them. The receptor's source is a man between 60 and 70 years old with acute or convalescent COVID-19. This chain joins TRBV28 and TRBJ1-2; possible D gene TRBD1, 5 bases. Material: peripheral blood. The CDR3 protein is CASSPPTGALDYGYTF. In DNA, the CDR3 is TGTGCCAGCAGCCCCCCTACAGGAGCCCTTGACTATGGCTACACCTTC.